The sequence of this T cell receptor (beta chain) was determined in a study of blood T cell repertoires in COVID-19. In the study overall: There were acute and convalescent COVID-19 samples, and they came from the United States, Italy and Spain.

V lost 4 bases and J lost 7, with 19 bases in between. CDR1 and CDR2 (germline): SGHAT, FQNNGV. This CDR3 is built from 15 residues. The data were produced by immunoSEQ multiplex PCR, yet TCRdb's version contains in-frame clones alone and is incomplete. The sample shows 220,000 or so clones, more than 85% of them seen only once. Sequencing was carried out using peripheral blood. The gene calls are TRBV11-2 and TRBJ1-2; no definite D call. The TCR sequence derives from a woman aged 45-59 years with COVID-19, enrolled during active disease. As DNA, the CDR3 is TGTGCCAGCAGCTCCCAGGCCCGTCTATATTCTGGCTACACCTTC. Amino acid sequence: CASSSQARLYSGYTF.